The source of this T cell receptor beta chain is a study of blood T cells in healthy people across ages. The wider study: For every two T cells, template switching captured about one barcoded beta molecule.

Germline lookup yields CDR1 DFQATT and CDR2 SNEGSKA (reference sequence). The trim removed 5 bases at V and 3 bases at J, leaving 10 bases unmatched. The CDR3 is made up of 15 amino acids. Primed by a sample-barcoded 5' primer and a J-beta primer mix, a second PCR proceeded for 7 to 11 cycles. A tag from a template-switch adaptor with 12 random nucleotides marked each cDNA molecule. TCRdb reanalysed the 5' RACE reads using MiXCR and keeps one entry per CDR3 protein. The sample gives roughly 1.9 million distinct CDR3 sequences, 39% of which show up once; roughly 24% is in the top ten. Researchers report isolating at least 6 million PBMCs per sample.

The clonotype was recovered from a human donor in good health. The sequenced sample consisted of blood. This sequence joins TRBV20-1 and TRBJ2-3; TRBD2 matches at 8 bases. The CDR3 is CSACPAGAVTDTQYF. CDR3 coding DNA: TGCAGTGCTTGTCCAGCGGGGGCGGTGACAGATACGCAGTATTTT.